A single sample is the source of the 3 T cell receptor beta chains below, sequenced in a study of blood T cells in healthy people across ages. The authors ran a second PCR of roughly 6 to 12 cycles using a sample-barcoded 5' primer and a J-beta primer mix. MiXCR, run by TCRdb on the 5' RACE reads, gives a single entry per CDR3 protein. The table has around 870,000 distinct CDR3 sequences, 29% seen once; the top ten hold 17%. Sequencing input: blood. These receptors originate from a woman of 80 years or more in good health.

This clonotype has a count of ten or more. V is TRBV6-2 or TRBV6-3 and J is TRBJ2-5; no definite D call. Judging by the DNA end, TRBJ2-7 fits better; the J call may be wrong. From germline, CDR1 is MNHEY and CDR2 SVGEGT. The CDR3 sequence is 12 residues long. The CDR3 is CASSYAEYEQYF. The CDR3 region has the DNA TGTGCCAGCAGTTACGCGGAGTACGAGCAGTACTTC.

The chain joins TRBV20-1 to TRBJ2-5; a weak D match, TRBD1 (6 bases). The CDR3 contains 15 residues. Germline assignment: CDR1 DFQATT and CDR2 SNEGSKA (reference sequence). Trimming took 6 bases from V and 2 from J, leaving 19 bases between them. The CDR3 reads CSAPPAQGLQETQYF. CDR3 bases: TGCAGTGCCCCACCGGCTCAGGGGTTACAAGAGACCCAGTACTTC.

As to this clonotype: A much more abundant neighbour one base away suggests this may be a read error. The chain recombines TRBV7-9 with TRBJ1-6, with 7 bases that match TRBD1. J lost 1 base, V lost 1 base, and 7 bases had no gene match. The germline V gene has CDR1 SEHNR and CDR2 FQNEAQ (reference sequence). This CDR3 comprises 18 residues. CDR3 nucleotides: TGTGCCAGCAGCTTAGGGGGATACAGGGGTTCCTATAATTCACCCCTCCACTTT. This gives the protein CASSLGGYRGSYNSPLHF.